This passage covers 5 T cell receptor beta chains from one sample sequenced in a study of T cells after yellow fever vaccination. TCRdb re-called the 5' RACE reads with MiXCR, one entry per CDR3 protein. This table holds 450,000 to 650,000 distinct CDR3 sequences, around an eighth found once. The sample was PBMCs, taken on the day of the yellow fever booster vaccination. The origin of the receptors is a young man who received the YFV17D yellow fever vaccine.

This chain uses TRBV13 with TRBJ2-7; D not resolved. Germline V lookup: CDR1 PRHDT, CDR2 FYEKMQ (reference sequence). The CDR3 totals 16 residues. Trimming took off 5 bases at V and 0 bases at J, with 17 bases between the two ends. The DNA for the CDR3 is TGTGCCAGCAGCCCCCTGAGGACGTCCCACTCCTACGAGCAGTACTTC. Translating it yields CASSPLRTSHSYEQYF. The full variable domain, completed using reference TRBV13 and TRBJ2-7, is AAGVIQSPRHLIKEKRETATLKCYPIPRHDTVYWYQQGPGQDPQFLISFYEKMQSDKGSIPDRFSAQQFSDYHSELNMSSLELGDSALYFCASSPLRTSHSYEQYFGPGTRLTVT.

CDR3 loop: CSVDAGVNEKLFF. The CDR3 region has the DNA TGCAGCGTTGACGCAGGGGTAAATGAAAAACTGTTTTTT. The V gene is TRBV29-1, the J gene TRBJ1-4, with D possibly being TRBD1 (6 bases). Trimming stripped 3 bases from V and 5 bases from J, with 10 bases between. CDR3 size: 13 residues. Per germline, CDR1 SQVTM and CDR2 ANQGSEA.

This clonotype was detected a few times. The J gene is TRBJ2-2, the V gene TRBV19; D remains unclear. The CDR3 is 14 residues long. Germline V gene data show CDR1 as LNHDA and CDR2 as SQIVND (reference sequence). V dropped 5 bases and J dropped 6 bases, with 13 bases sitting between them. CDR3 coding DNA: TGTGCCAGTAGTCTGCTATCAGTGTCCGGGGAGCTGTTTTTT. This translates into CASSLLSVSGELFF.

J is TRBJ2-6 and V is TRBV28; 8 nucleotides line up with TRBD1. This CDR3 region has 18 residues. J was trimmed by 4 bases and V by 10 bases; bases with no gene match: 18. Germline-derived CDR1 and CDR2 are MDHEN and SYDVKM. The CDR3 bases are TGTGCCACCCAAAGGACAGGGCGTCTTTTTGGGGGGGCCAACGTCCTGACTTTC. As protein: CATQRTGRLFGGANVLTF.

This clonotype has a handful of counts. The V and J genes are TRBV5-1 and TRBJ1-1, with D possibly matching TRBD1 (6 bases). The germline V and J ends were trimmed by 2 bases and 1 base, with 21 bases remaining between them. CDR1 and CDR2 from the germline V gene are SGHRS and YFSETQ. The CDR3 is 18 amino acids. The CDR3 DNA sequence: TGCGCCAGCAGCTTCTGGTTTAGGGAGGGGGGCCCGAACACTGAAGCTTTCTTT. Its translation is CASSFWFREGGPNTEAFF. Full variable domain (outside the CDR3, taken from reference TRBV5-1 and TRBJ1-1): KAGVTQTPRYLIKTRGQQVTLSCSPISGHRSVSWYQQTPGQGLQFLFEYFSETQRNKGNFPGRFSGRQFSNSRSEMNVSTLELGDSALYLCASSFWFREGGPNTEAFFGQGTRLTVV.